The clone carrying this TCR beta chain was picked up many times. Its antigen is unknown. The data originate from a study of breast tumors, draining lymph nodes, adjacent tissues. CDR1 MNHNY and CDR2 SVGAGI come from the germline V gene (reference sequence). CDR3 length: 14 residues. The V and J ends lost 2 bases and 5 bases, in that order; junction bases with no gene match: 5. TCRdb redid the calling of the multiplex PCR reads with MiXCR, one entry per CDR3 protein. This table has under 20,000 distinct CDR3 sequences, roughly two fifths appearing once. Study outcomes and limitations: Compared with basal-like, luminal-like tumors shared significantly more repertoire with nontumor tissue.

Sequencing used breast tumor tissue. The sequence derives from a female donor with breast cancer. Some clones in this sample may be carry-over from other donors' samples. V gene TRBV6-6 combines with J gene TRBJ2-5; 7 positions match TRBD2. Written as DNA, the CDR3 is TGTGCCAGCAGTTACCCCGGGGGGTCCGAGACCCAGTACTTC. This translates into CASSYPGGSETQYF.